The 18 T cell receptor beta chains below come from one sample, sequenced in a study of cytomegalovirus exposure and HLA in healthy donors. Both 60 Vbeta primers and 13 Jbeta primers went into the PCR. Here immunoSEQ multiplex PCR was the method, and the copy in TCRdb shows in-frame clones only, minus some. The sample yields 90,000 or so clones, nearly 80% seen once. Sequenced material: PBMCs. The receptors were gathered from a woman between 40 and 50 years old in good health and CMV-seronegative.

The chain is built from TRBV9 and TRBJ2-2, with TRBD2 matching 8 bases. Trimming took 4 bases from V and 7 from J; bases not matched to a gene: 12. Germline V gene data show CDR1 as SGDLS and CDR2 as YYNGEE. CDR3 length equals 16 residues. This CDR3 reads CASSSPGLVWGGELFF. The CDR3 nucleotides read TGTGCCAGCAGCTCCCCGGGACTAGTGTGGGGCGGGGAGCTGTTTTTT.

About this clone itself: Other DNA sequences in this specimen translate into the identical CDR3. This chain joins TRBV27 and TRBJ2-7, with 9 bases identical to TRBD2. Losses at the gene ends were 0 bases for V and 6 bases for J; bases not matched to a gene: 6. From germline, CDR1 is MNHEY and CDR2 SMNVEV (reference sequence). The CDR3 has 15 residues. The CDR3, as DNA: TGTGCCAGCAGTTTATCGCGCGGGAGGGCTTTCGAGCAGTACTTC. Its translation is CASSLSRGRAFEQYF.

DNA for the CDR3: TGTGCCAGCAGTAGACCCGGGACAGTCACAGATACGCAGTATTTT. As protein: CASSRPGTVTDTQYF. The V and J genes are TRBV27 and TRBJ2-3; 7 bases map to TRBD1. J lost 2 bases, V lost 5 bases, and 7 bases had no gene match. CDR1 MNHEY and CDR2 SMNVEV come from the germline V gene (reference sequence). The CDR3 has 15 amino acids.

This clone was seen only a few times. The rearrangement uses TRBV5-1 and TRBJ1-4; 7 bases are shared with TRBD1. The CDR3 runs 14 residues. Germline V lookup: CDR1 SGHRS, CDR2 YFSETQ. V lost 4 bases and J lost 5; bases outside the gene matches: 5. CDR3 residues: CASSTGQPNEKLFF. CDR3 coding DNA: TGCGCCAGCAGCACGGGACAGCCGAATGAAAAACTGTTTTTT.

To note about this clone: One end of the junction fails to match germline, which may point to a read error. The chain couples TRBV7-9 to TRBJ1-3; D is undetermined. CDR1 is SEHNR, CDR2 FQNEAQ, per germline (reference sequence). CDR3 length equals 12 residues. The CDR3 DNA is TGTTCCAGCAGCTTACTGGGAAACACCATATATTTT. Protein: CSSSLLGNTIYF.

This rearrangement joins TRBV28 to TRBJ1-1; D ambiguous. The V gene's germline CDR1 is MDHEN and CDR2 SYDVKM. The CDR3 is 12 residues long. Between the trimmed V and J ends, which lost 3 bases and 11 bases, there was a span of 13 bases. The CDR3 DNA is TGTGCCAGCAGTTTTGGTGCCCGAGGGGCTTTCTTT. Protein product: CASSFGARGAFF.

The J gene is TRBJ1-1, the V gene TRBV11-3; D is uncertain. The CDR3 has 13 residues. V was pared by 0 bases and J by 1 base, with 3 bases between. Germline lookup yields CDR1 SGHNT and CDR2 YENEEA. The CDR3 region is CASSLDRNTEAFF. The CDR3 coding sequence is TGTGCCAGCAGCTTAGACAGGAACACTGAAGCTTTCTTT.

The rearrangement links TRBV6-5 to TRBJ1-5; D is unresolved. Germline values: CDR1 MNHEY, CDR2 SVGAGI. V was shortened by 0 bases and J by 7 bases, with 10 bases between the two germline ends. This CDR3 has 14 residues. The CDR3: CASSYSSGGQPQHF. As DNA, the CDR3 is TGTGCCAGCAGTTACTCTTCAGGAGGGCAGCCCCAGCATTTT.

This sequence joins TRBV28 and TRBJ2-7; TRBD2 is a possible D gene (5 bases). The germline V gene encodes CDR1 MDHEN and CDR2 SYDVKM. The CDR3 sequence is 16 residues long. Between the trimmed V and J ends, which lost 3 bases and 5 bases, there was a span of 20 bases. CDR3 sequence: CASSLRRASYIHEQYF. The CDR3, as DNA: TGTGCCAGCAGTTTGAGGCGGGCATCCTATATACACGAGCAGTACTTC.

The chain has TRBV29-1 and TRBJ2-5; 10 positions match TRBD1. The DNA end favors TRBJ2-7, so the J call may be wrong. This CDR3 is 15 amino acids long. Per the germline V gene, CDR1 is SQVTM and CDR2 is ANQGSEA. The CDR3 region has the DNA TGCAGCGTTACGACATGGGACAGGGGATCCTACGAGCAGTACTTC. Its translation: CSVTTWDRGSYEQYF.

This clone was observed a few times. The chain is built from TRBV25-1 and TRBJ2-7; perhaps TRBD2 as D (5 bases). Germline lookup yields CDR1 MGHDK and CDR2 SYGVNS. The CDR3 length is 15 residues. Between the trimmed V and J ends, which lost 0 bases and 2 bases, there was a span of 11 bases. The CDR3 DNA sequence: TGTGCCAGCAGTGAATATGGCGTACTAGCCTACGAGCAGTACTTC. Protein sequence: CASSEYGVLAYEQYF.

The CDR3 region is CASGRNTEAFF. In DNA form, the CDR3 reads TGTGCCAGCGGGAGGAACACTGAAGCTTTCTTT. The chain combines TRBV6-6 with TRBJ1-1; D gene unclear. CDR1 MNHNY and CDR2 SVGAGI come from the germline V gene (reference sequence). CDR3 length: 11 amino acids. Trimming took off 8 bases at V and 1 base at J, with 5 bases between the two ends.

The chain combines TRBV6-5 with TRBJ1-3; D may be TRBD1 (5 bases). V dropped 5 bases and J dropped 8 bases, with 10 bases sitting between them. CDR1 MNHEY and CDR2 SVGAGI come from the germline V gene. This CDR3 region has 12 residues. CDR3 amino acids: CASSEEGYTIYF. CDR3 in DNA: TGTGCCAGCAGTGAGGAGGGGTACACCATATATTTT.

V is TRBV28 and J is TRBJ1-2, with D uncertain. The CDR3 is 11 residues long. Germline V lookup: CDR1 MDHEN, CDR2 SYDVKM. V lost 3 bases, J lost 8 bases, and 7 bases lay in between. CDR3 DNA: TGTGCCAGCAGTTTTCCTACGGGCTACACCTTC. It encodes CASSFPTGYTF.

This chain links TRBV5-6 with TRBJ2-5; D uncertain. The CDR3 loop spans 13 amino acids. Germline V gene data show CDR1 as SGHDT and CDR2 as YYEEEE. With 0 bases removed from V and 4 bases from J, the gap between germline ends came to 7 bases. The CDR3 nucleotides are TGTGCCAGCAGCTTGGAGGCAGGAGAGACCCAGTACTTC. Translating gives CASSLEAGETQYF.

The CDR3 region is CASADYNEQFF. DNA for the CDR3: TGTGCCAGCGCAGACTACAATGAGCAGTTCTTC. The chain recombines TRBV7-2 with TRBJ2-1; D gene ambiguous. This CDR3 region has 11 residues. The germline V gene encodes CDR1 SGHTA and CDR2 FQGNSA. Trimming left V 8 bases short and J 3 bases short, with 5 bases between.

The chain has TRBV6-5 and TRBJ2-3; TRBD2 is a possible D gene (5 bases). The CDR3 extends over 15 amino acids. V was shortened by 0 bases and J by 5 bases, with 12 bases between the two germline ends. Germline CDR1 MNHEY, CDR2 SVGAGI. DNA for the CDR3: TGTGCCAGCAGTTACTCGGAGCTAGCCCGAGATACGCAGTATTTT. This sequence encodes CASSYSELARDTQYF.

The V and J genes are TRBV7-6 and TRBJ1-4; TRBD1 matches 9 bases. Germline-derived CDR1 and CDR2 are SGHVS and FNYEAQ. Losses at the gene ends were 5 bases for V and 5 bases for J; bases not matched to a gene: 21. The CDR3 consists of 20 residues. The CDR3 sequence is CASSARSGTGTGKGNEKLFF. The CDR3 nucleotides are TGTGCCAGCAGCGCTCGCTCCGGGACAGGGACGGGGAAGGGGAATGAAAAACTGTTTTTT.